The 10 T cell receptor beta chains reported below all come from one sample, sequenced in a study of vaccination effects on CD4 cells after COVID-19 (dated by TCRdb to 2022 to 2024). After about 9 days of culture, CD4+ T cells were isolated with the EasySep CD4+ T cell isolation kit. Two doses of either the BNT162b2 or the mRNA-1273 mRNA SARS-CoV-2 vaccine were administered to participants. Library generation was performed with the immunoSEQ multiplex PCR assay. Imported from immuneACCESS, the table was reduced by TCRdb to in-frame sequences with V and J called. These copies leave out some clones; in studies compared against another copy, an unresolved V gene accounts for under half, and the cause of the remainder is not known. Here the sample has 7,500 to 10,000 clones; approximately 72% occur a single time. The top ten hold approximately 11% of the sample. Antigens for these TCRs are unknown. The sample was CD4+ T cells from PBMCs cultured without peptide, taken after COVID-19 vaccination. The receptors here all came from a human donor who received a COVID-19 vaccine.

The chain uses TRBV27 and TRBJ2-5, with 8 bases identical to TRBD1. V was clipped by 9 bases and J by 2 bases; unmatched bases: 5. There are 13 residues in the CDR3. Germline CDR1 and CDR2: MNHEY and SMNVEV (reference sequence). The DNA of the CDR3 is TGTGCCAGTGAGAGGACAGGGCAAGAGACCCAGTACTTC. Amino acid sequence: CASERTGQETQYF.

The DNA for the CDR3 is TGTGCCAGTAGCCAGGCAGCCAAAAACATTCAGTACTTC. Its protein product is CASSQAAKNIQYF. The genes are TRBV19 and TRBJ2-4; D is uncertain. Germline-derived CDR1 and CDR2 are LNHDA and SQIVND (reference sequence). Trimming took off 6 bases at V and 0 bases at J, with 6 bases between the two ends. This CDR3 is 13 amino acids long. The full variable domain, rest sourced from reference TRBV19 and TRBJ2-4, is DGGITQSPKYLFRKEGQNVTLSCEQNLNHDAMYWYRQDPGQGLRLIYYSQIVNDFQKGDIAEGYSVSREKKESFPLTVTSAQKNPTAFYLCASSQAAKNIQYFGAGTRLSVL.

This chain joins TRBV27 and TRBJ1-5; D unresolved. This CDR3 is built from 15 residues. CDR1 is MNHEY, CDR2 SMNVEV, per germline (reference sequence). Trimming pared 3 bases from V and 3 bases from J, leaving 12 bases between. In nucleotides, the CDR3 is TGTGCCAGCAGTTTGACGTTGGGTTACAATCAGCCCCAGCATTTT. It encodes CASSLTLGYNQPQHF.

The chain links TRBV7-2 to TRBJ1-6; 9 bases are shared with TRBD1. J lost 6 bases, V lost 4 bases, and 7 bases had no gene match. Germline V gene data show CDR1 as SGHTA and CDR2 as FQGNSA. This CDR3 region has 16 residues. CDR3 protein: CASSSRDRAINSPLHF. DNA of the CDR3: TGTGCCAGCAGCTCCAGGGACAGGGCGATTAATTCACCCCTCCACTTT.

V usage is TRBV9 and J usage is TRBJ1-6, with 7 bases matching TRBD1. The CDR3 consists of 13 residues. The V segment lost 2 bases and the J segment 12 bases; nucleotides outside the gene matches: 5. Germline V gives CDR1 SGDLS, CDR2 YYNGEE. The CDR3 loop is CASSVRDSGPLHF. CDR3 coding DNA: TGTGCCAGCAGCGTTCGGGACAGCGGACCCCTCCACTTT.

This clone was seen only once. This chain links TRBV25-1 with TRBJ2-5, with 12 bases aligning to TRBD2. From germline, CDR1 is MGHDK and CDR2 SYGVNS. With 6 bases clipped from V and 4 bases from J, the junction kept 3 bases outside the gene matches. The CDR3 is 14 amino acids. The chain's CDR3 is CASSQTSGRETQYF. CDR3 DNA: TGTGCCAGCAGCCAGACTAGCGGGAGAGAGACCCAGTACTTC.

CDR3 sequence (DNA): TGTGCCAGCAGCCCATGGGGGACCGGACTAGCGGGAGGGCCTGGGCTATCGGTACCCGGGGAGCTGTTTTTT. Protein sequence: CASSPWGTGLAGGPGLSVPGELFF. V gene TRBV7-8 combines with J gene TRBJ2-2; 15 bases are a match to TRBD2. The CDR3 spans 24 residues. CDR1 SGHVS and CDR2 FQNEAQ come from the germline V gene. After removal of 5 bases from V and 6 bases from J, the junction contained 28 bases not matched to a gene.

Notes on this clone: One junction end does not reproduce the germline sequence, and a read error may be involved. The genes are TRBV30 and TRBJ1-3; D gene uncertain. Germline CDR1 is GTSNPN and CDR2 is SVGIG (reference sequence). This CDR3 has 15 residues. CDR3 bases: TGTGCTTGGAGACGGGATTGGCCCTCTGGAAACACCATATATTTT. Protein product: CAWRRDWPSGNTIYF.

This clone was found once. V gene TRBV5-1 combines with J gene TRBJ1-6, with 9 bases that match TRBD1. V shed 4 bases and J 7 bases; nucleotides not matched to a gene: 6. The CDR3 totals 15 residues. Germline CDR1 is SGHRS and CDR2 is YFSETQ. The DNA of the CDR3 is TGCGCCAGCAGCCAAATCGGGACAGGGAATTCACCCCTCCACTTT. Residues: CASSQIGTGNSPLHF.

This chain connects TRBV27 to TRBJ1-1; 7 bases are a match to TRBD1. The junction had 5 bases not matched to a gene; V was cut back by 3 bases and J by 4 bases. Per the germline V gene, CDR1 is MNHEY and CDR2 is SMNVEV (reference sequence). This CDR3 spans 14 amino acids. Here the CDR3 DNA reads TGTGCCAGCAGTTTTGAGGGGGCGCGCACTGAAGCTTTCTTT. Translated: CASSFEGARTEAFF.